The present TCR beta chain was sequenced within a study of blood T cell repertoires in COVID-19. Study overall: Samples of COVID-19 (acute and convalescent) were obtained from the United States, Italy and Spain. PBMCs, B-cell-depleted T cells, or T cells provided the cDNA or gDNA that made up the material.

Recruited during active infection, patients (from Seattle) were subsequently followed longitudinally. CDR3 size: 14 residues. The germline V gene has CDR1 SGHRS and CDR2 YFSETQ. V was shortened by 1 base and J by 5 bases, with 9 bases between the two germline ends. Per the authors' pipeline: The assay estimated nucleated cells by amplifying reference gene primers. Assay used: immunoSEQ multiplex PCR; TCRdb lists only in-frame clones, some missing. V, J and clone size derive from that table, while D and trimming were established from the DNA sequence. The sample records approximately 290,000 clones, 70% to 90% being singletons.

The chain has TRBV5-1 and TRBJ2-2; D not resolved. Sample: peripheral blood. This TCR was recovered from a human donor with COVID-19, enrolled during active disease. The donor label of this sample is uncertain. CDR3 nucleotide sequence: TGCGCCAGCAGCTTGCGGTCAGGTACCGGGGAGCTGTTTTTT. The encoded protein is CASSLRSGTGELFF.